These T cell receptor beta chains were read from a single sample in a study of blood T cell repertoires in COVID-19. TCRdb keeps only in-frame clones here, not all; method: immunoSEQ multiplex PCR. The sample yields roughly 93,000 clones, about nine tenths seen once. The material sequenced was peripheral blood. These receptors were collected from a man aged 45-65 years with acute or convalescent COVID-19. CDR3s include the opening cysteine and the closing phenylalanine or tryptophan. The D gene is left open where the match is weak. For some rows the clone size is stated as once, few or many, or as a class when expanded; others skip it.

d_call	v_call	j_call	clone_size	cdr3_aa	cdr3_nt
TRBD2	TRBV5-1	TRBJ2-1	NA	CASSPTSGGLNEQFF	TGCGCCAGCAGCCCGACTAGCGGGGGGCTGAATGAGCAGTTCTTC
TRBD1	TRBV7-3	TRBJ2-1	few	CASSDRGRNEQFF	TGTGCCAGCAGCGACAGGGGGCGGAATGAGCAGTTCTTC
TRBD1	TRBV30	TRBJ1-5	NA	CAWRKRDRANQPQHF	TGTGCCTGGCGCAAGCGGGACAGGGCCAATCAGCCCCAGCATTTT
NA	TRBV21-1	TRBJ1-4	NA	CASSNEKGRIPTNEKLFF	TGTGCCAGCAGCAATGAAAAGGGGCGCATCCCAACTAATGAAAAACTGTTTTTT
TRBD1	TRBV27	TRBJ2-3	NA	CASSFQTGGTDTQYF	TGTGCCAGCAGTTTCCAGACAGGGGGCACAGATACGCAGTATTTT
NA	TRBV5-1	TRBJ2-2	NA	CASSLTLGELFF	TGCGCCAGCAGTTTAACTCTCGGGGAGCTGTTTTTT
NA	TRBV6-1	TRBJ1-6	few	CASSDLGGDSPLHF	TGTGCCAGCAGTGACCTCGGAGGAGATTCACCCCTCCACTTT
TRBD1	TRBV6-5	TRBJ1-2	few	CASRPGQVYGYTF	TGTGCCAGCAGGCCTGGACAGGTGTATGGCTACACCTTC
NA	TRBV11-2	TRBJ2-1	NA	CASSLAGSYNEQFF	TGTGCCAGCAGCTTGGCGGGCTCCTACAATGAGCAGTTCTTC
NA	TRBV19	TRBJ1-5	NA	CVRGWVNSNQPQHF	TGTGTACGAGGGTGGGTAAATAGCAATCAGCCCCAGCATTTT
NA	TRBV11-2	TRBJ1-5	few	CASSFSLDQPQHF	TGTGCCAGCAGCTTTAGTTTGGATCAGCCCCAGCATTTT
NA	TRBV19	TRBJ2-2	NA	CASRSADTGELFF	TGTGCCAGTAGGTCAGCGGACACCGGGGAGCTGTTTTTT
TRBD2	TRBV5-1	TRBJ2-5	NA	CASSRSGTSGENQYF	TGCGCCAGCAGCAGATCCGGGACTAGCGGGGAAAACCAGTACTTC
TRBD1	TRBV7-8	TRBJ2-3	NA	CASSLGQGLVGTDTQYF	TGTGCCAGCAGCTTAGGACAGGGGTTGGTTGGCACAGATACGCAGTATTTT
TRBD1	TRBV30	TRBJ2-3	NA	CAWSLAGGMTDTQYF	TGTGCCTGGAGTCTCGCAGGGGGCATGACAGATACGCAGTATTTT
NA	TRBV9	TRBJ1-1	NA	CASSPGGTVGTWGDAFF	TGTGCCAGCAGCCCAGGAGGGACGGTGGGGACGTGGGGGGACGCTTTCTTT
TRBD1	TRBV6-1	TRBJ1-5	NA	CASSDPGQNQPQHF	TGTGCCAGCAGTGATCCGGGACAGAATCAGCCCCAGCATTTT
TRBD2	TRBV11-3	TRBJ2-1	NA	CASSQLSGGAEQFF	TGTGCCAGCAGTCAACTTAGCGGGGGGGCTGAGCAGTTCTTC
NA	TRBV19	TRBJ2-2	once	CASSIGRNTGELFF	TGTGCCAGTAGTATAGGCAGGAACACCGGGGAGCTGTTTTTT
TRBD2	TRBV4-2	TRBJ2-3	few	CASSQEKRGKEDTQYF	TGTGCCAGCAGCCAAGAAAAGCGGGGGAAGGAGGATACGCAGTATTTT
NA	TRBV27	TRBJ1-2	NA	CASSPGTQGGIGYTF	TGTGCCAGCAGTCCGGGGACGCAGGGAGGGATTGGCTACACCTTC
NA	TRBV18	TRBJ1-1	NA	CASSPNPLGVNTEAFF	TGTGCCAGCTCACCGAACCCTCTTGGAGTGAACACTGAAGCTTTCTTT
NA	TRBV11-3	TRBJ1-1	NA	CASSLGPSSGTEAFF	TGTGCCAGCAGCTTAGGGCCCTCGAGCGGCACTGAAGCTTTCTTT
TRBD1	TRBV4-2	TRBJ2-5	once	CASSQDPGQAAQYF	TGTGCCAGCAGCCAAGATCCGGGACAGGCGGCCCAGTACTTC
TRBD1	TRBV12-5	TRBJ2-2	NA	CASGLADRGYPGELFF	TGTGCTAGTGGTTTGGCGGACAGGGGATATCCCGGGGAGCTGTTTTTT
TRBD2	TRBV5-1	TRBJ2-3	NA	CASSLAFRGGTDTQYF	TGCGCCAGCAGCTTGGCTTTTCGGGGGGGCACAGATACGCAGTATTTT
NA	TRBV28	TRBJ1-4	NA	CASSSSRGAGREKLFF	TGTGCCAGCAGTTCCTCCCGCGGGGCCGGGCGTGAAAAACTGTTTTTT
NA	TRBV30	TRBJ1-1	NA	CAWSGRWAPEAFF	TGTGCCTGGAGTGGGCGTTGGGCCCCCGAAGCTTTCTTT
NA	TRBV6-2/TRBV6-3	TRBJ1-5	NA	CASSLRGNQPQHF	TGTGCCAGCAGTTTAAGGGGTAATCAGCCCCAGCATTTT
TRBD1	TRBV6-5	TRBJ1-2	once	CASSRRDSYGYTF	TGTGCCAGCAGTCGCCGGGACAGCTATGGCTACACCTTC
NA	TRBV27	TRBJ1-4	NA	CASSLWGGGEKLFF	TGTGCCAGCAGTTTATGGGGGGGTGGTGAAAAACTGTTTTTT
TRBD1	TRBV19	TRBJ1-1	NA	CASSILRRTGLSTEAFF	TGTGCCAGTAGTATTCTTAGACGGACAGGTCTTTCCACTGAAGCTTTCTTT
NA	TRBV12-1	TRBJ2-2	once	CASSFEGHLILFTGELFF	TGTGCCAGCAGCTTCGAAGGACATCTTATTCTCTTCACCGGGGAGCTGTTTTTT
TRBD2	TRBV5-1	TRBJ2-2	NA	CASSISGGPNTGELFF	TGCGCCAGCAGCATTAGCGGGGGCCCTAACACCGGGGAGCTGTTTTTT
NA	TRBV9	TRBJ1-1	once	CASSVVTGNTEAFF	TGTGCCAGCAGCGTAGTGACAGGCAACACTGAAGCTTTCTTT
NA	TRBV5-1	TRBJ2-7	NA	CASSLRLDGYEQYF	TGCGCCAGCAGCTTGAGGCTAGATGGGTACGAGCAGTACTTC
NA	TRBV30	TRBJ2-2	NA	CASNQAGELFF	TGTGCCTCAAATCAGGCCGGGGAGCTGTTTTTT
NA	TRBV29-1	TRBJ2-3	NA	CSSWESSTDTQYF	TGCAGCTCGTGGGAGTCTAGCACAGATACGCAGTATTTT
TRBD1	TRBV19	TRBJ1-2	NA	CASSTGQGGGYTF	TGTGCCAGTAGTACGGGACAGGGGGGTGGCTACACCTTC
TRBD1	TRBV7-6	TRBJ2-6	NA	CASSLRDRGSGANVLTF	TGTGCCAGCAGCTTAAGGGACAGGGGGTCTGGGGCCAACGTCCTGACTTTC
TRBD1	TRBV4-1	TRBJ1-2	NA	CASSQEQGLTNYGYTF	TGCGCCAGCAGCCAAGAACAGGGGCTTACTAACTATGGCTACACCTTC